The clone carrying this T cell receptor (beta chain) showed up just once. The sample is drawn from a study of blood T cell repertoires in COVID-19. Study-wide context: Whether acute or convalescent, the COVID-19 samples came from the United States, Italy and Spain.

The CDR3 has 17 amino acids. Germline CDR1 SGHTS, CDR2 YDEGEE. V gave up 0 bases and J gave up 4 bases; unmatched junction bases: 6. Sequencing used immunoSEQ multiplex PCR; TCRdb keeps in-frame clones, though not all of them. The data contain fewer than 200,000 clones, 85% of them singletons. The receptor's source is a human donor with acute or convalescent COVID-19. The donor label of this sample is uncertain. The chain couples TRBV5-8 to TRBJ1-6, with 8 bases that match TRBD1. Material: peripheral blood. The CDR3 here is CASSLARTGTYNSPLHF. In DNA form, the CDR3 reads TGTGCCAGCAGCTTGGCCCGGACAGGGACTTATAATTCACCCCTCCACTTT.